The next 22 T cell receptor beta chains were all read from a single sample in a study of T cell changes during pregnancy in multiple sclerosis. Method: immunoSEQ multiplex PCR; TCRdb's copy keeps in-frame clones and lacks some. The sample records around 130,000 clones, 93% being singletons. This sample comprised peripheral blood, obtained before pregnancy. The source of these receptors is a female donor with multiple sclerosis, enrolled in a pregnancy study.

This chain links TRBV18 with TRBJ2-7; possible D gene TRBD2, 6 bases. This CDR3 has 12 amino acids. Trimming removed 5 bases at V and 2 bases at J, with 7 bases between. Germline V CDR1 and CDR2: KGHSH, LQKENI. CDR3 sequence (DNA): TGTGCCAGCTCATCGGGGGCCTACGAGCAGTACTTC. Translating it yields CASSSGAYEQYF. The complete variable domain, with remaining parts taken from reference TRBV18 and TRBJ2-7, reads NAGVMQNPRHLVRRRGQEARLRCSPMKGHSHVYWYRQLPEEGLKFMVYLQKENIIDESGMPKERFSAEFPKEGPSILRIQQVVRGDSAAYFCASSSGAYEQYFGPGTRLTVT.

The genes are TRBV6-5 and TRBJ2-7, with D perhaps matching TRBD1 (6 bases). This CDR3 comprises 15 residues. The V gene's germline CDR1 is MNHEY and CDR2 SVGAGI. Trimming took 6 bases from V and 1 from J, leaving 16 bases between them. The CDR3 region has the DNA TGTGCCAGCAGATCTCACCGGGACACTTCCTACGAGCAGTACTTC. Encoded protein: CASRSHRDTSYEQYF.

The chain uses TRBV30 and TRBJ1-4; 7 bases map to TRBD1. Trimming removed 0 bases from V and 4 bases from J; junction bases left unmatched: 5. The CDR3 runs 15 residues. Germline V gene lookup returns CDR1 GTSNPN and CDR2 SVGIG (reference sequence). DNA of the CDR3: TGTGCCTGGAGTGTAACGACAGGGAATAATGAAAAACTGTTTTTT. Protein product: CAWSVTTGNNEKLFF.

The chain couples TRBV9 to TRBJ1-4; 11 bases line up with TRBD1. V shed 4 bases, J shed 7 bases, and the junction held 6 bases outside the gene matches. CDR1 is SGDLS and CDR2 is YYNGEE in the germline V gene. The CDR3 covers 15 residues. This chain's CDR3 is CASSPKGTGGEKLFF. Here the CDR3 DNA reads TGTGCCAGCAGCCCTAAAGGGACAGGGGGTGAAAAACTGTTTTTT.

This clone showed up just once. The chain is built from TRBV6-1 and TRBJ2-7, with 7 bases aligning to TRBD1. CDR1 and CDR2 from the germline V gene are MNHNS and SASEGT. V was pared by 6 bases and J by 2 bases, with 4 bases of the junction left unmatched. This CDR3 has 13 residues. The CDR3 DNA reads TGTGCCAGCAGGAGGGACAGCCCCTACGAGCAGTACTTC. This gives the protein CASRRDSPYEQYF.

This chain links TRBV2 with TRBJ2-1; 8 bases align to TRBD1. There are 15 residues in the CDR3. V trimming: 7 bases; J trimming: 1 base; junction bases outside the gene matches: 6. Looked up from germline, CDR1 is SNHLY and CDR2 is FYNNEI. The CDR3 nucleotides read TGTGCCAGCACCTTACAGGGGGATTCCTACAATGAGCAGTTCTTC. This codes for CASTLQGDSYNEQFF.

The genes are TRBV7-8 and TRBJ2-5; 7 positions match TRBD1. V shed 4 bases and J 5 bases; nucleotides not matched to a gene: 4. This CDR3 contains 13 residues. Germline loops: CDR1 SGHVS, CDR2 FQNEAQ. This CDR3 reads CASSSQTGETQYF. The CDR3 region has the DNA TGTGCCAGCAGCTCCCAGACAGGGGAGACCCAGTACTTC.

The rearrangement joins TRBV2 to TRBJ1-5; TRBD1 might be the D (6 bases). Trimming shortened V by 2 bases and J by 2 bases, and 7 bases separated the two germline ends. The length of the CDR3 is 14 residues. CDR1 and CDR2 (germline): SNHLY, FYNNEI. The CDR3 DNA is TGTGCCAGCAGTGAACGACAGGGCAATCAGCCCCAGCATTTT. Amino acids: CASSERQGNQPQHF.

CDR3 coding DNA: TGTGCCAGCAGTGAGGGGACAGGCTGGGCCTATGGCTACACCTTC. As protein: CASSEGTGWAYGYTF. V and J are TRBV6-1 and TRBJ1-2; 8 bases are a match to TRBD1. The length of the CDR3 is 15 residues. The junction had 7 bases not matched to a gene; V was cut back by 3 bases and J by 4 bases. CDR1 MNHNS and CDR2 SASEGT come from the germline V gene.

The rearrangement uses TRBV6-6 and TRBJ1-1; tentatively, D is TRBD1 (5 bases). From germline, CDR1 is MNHNY and CDR2 SVGAGI (reference sequence). V was trimmed by 3 bases and J by 3 bases, leaving 11 bases between them. The CDR3 runs 14 residues. DNA for the CDR3: TGTGCCAGCAGTTATTCAGGGCGAGACACTGAAGCTTTCTTT. It yields the protein CASSYSGRDTEAFF.

The genes are TRBV11-3 and TRBJ2-7; perhaps TRBD1 as D (6 bases). Germline V lookup: CDR1 SGHNT, CDR2 YENEEA. V was clipped by 0 bases and J by 0 bases, with 18 bases between them. CDR3 length equals 18 residues. The CDR3 sequence is CASSLETSGASSSYEQYF. The CDR3 DNA reads TGTGCCAGCAGCTTAGAGACCTCAGGGGCGTCGAGCTCCTACGAGCAGTACTTC.

The gene calls are TRBV6-5 and TRBJ2-7; D possibly corresponds to TRBD2 (6 bases). Trimming removed 7 bases at V and 5 bases at J, with 15 bases between. This CDR3 is 13 amino acids long. Looked up from germline, CDR1 is MNHEY and CDR2 is SVGAGI. This CDR3 reads CASKRGGPNEQYF. In DNA, the CDR3 is TGTGCCAGCAAACGGGGAGGCCCTAACGAGCAGTACTTC.

The rearrangement uses TRBV7-2 and TRBJ2-1, with D possibly matching TRBD2 (5 bases). Trimming cost V 0 bases and J 3 bases, with 9 bases left between them. Per the germline V gene, CDR1 is SGHTA and CDR2 is FQGNSA. The length of the CDR3 is 15 residues. CDR3 residues: CASSLAGAIYNEQFF. Here the CDR3 DNA reads TGTGCCAGCAGCTTAGCGGGAGCCATCTACAATGAGCAGTTCTTC.

The V gene is TRBV5-5, the J gene TRBJ1-1; weak D call: TRBD1 (5 bases). The V end was cut by 0 bases, the J end by 5 bases, with 11 bases between. Germline-derived CDR1 and CDR2 are SGHKS and YYEKEE (reference sequence). The CDR3 covers 14 residues. The CDR3 sequence: CASSLVWGRTEAFF. The CDR3 bases are TGTGCCAGCAGCTTGGTGTGGGGCCGTACTGAAGCTTTCTTT.

The rearrangement joins TRBV7-2 to TRBJ2-5; 10 nucleotides line up with TRBD2. CDR1 is SGHTA and CDR2 is FQGNSA in the germline V gene. With V trimmed by 1 base and J by 2 bases, 4 bases remained unmatched. CDR3 length: 16 residues. CDR3 nucleotide sequence: TGTGCCAGCAGCTTAGTAGCGGGGGGCGTTCAAGAGACCCAGTACTTC. It yields the protein CASSLVAGGVQETQYF.

This clone showed up just once. V gene TRBV10-3 combines with J gene TRBJ2-3, with a weak D call TRBD1 (6 bases). Trimming pared 6 bases from V and 4 bases from J, leaving 14 bases between. Per germline, CDR1 ENHRY and CDR2 SYGVKD. The CDR3 spans 14 residues. CDR3 region: CAISQDRSADTQYF. For the CDR3, the DNA is TGTGCCATCAGCCAAGACAGGTCGGCAGATACGCAGTATTTT.

V is TRBV29-1 and J is TRBJ2-7; D is uncertain. This CDR3 is built from 11 residues. V dropped 5 bases and J dropped 4 bases, with 9 bases sitting between them. Germline CDR1 is SQVTM and CDR2 is ANQGSEA. The CDR3 coding sequence is TGCAGCGTTCTAGTGACTTACGAGCAGTACTTC. Protein product: CSVLVTYEQYF.

The genes are TRBV7-2 and TRBJ2-3, with 10 bases aligning to TRBD2. V was clipped by 6 bases and J by 2 bases; unmatched bases: 5. Germline V gene data show CDR1 as SGHTA and CDR2 as FQGNSA. The CDR3 is 15 residues long. The CDR3 sequence is CASRERGGYTDTQYF. The CDR3 DNA sequence: TGTGCCAGCAGGGAGCGGGGGGGCTACACAGATACGCAGTATTTT.

This rearrangement joins TRBV7-8 to TRBJ2-5; D unresolved. The CDR3 spans 14 residues. Germline V gene sequence: CDR1 SGHVS, CDR2 FQNEAQ. V gave up 7 bases and J gave up 1 base, with 13 bases separating them. The CDR3 nucleotides are TGTGCCAGCATCAAAAGGAGCATCCAAGAGACCCAGTACTTC. This translates into CASIKRSIQETQYF.

The rearrangement joins TRBV27 to TRBJ2-1; D might be TRBD2 (6 bases). V was clipped by 4 bases and J by 4 bases, with 11 bases between them. The CDR3 sequence is 14 residues long. The germline V gene has CDR1 MNHEY and CDR2 SMNVEV (reference sequence). The CDR3 DNA follows: TGTGCCAGCAGTTCGGGGGTACTGTACAATGAGCAGTTCTTC. Protein: CASSSGVLYNEQFF.

The chain employs TRBV18 and TRBJ2-7; TRBD1 agrees at 11 bases. V trimming: 1 base; J trimming: 1 base; junction bases outside the gene matches: 3. In germline, CDR1 is KGHSH, CDR2 LQKENI. The CDR3 has 16 amino acids. DNA of the CDR3: TGTGCCAGCTCACCACGGGGACAGGGGGTGTCCTACGAGCAGTACTTC. Translation: CASSPRGQGVSYEQYF.

The rearrangement joins TRBV15 to TRBJ2-5; tentatively, D is TRBD2 (5 bases). The CDR3 is made up of 13 amino acids. V was clipped by 1 base and J by 5 bases, with 8 bases between them. Germline values: CDR1 LNHNV, CDR2 YYDKDF (reference sequence). The CDR3 protein is CATSRVPGETQYF. CDR3 nucleotides: TGTGCCACCAGCAGAGTTCCGGGGGAGACCCAGTACTTC.